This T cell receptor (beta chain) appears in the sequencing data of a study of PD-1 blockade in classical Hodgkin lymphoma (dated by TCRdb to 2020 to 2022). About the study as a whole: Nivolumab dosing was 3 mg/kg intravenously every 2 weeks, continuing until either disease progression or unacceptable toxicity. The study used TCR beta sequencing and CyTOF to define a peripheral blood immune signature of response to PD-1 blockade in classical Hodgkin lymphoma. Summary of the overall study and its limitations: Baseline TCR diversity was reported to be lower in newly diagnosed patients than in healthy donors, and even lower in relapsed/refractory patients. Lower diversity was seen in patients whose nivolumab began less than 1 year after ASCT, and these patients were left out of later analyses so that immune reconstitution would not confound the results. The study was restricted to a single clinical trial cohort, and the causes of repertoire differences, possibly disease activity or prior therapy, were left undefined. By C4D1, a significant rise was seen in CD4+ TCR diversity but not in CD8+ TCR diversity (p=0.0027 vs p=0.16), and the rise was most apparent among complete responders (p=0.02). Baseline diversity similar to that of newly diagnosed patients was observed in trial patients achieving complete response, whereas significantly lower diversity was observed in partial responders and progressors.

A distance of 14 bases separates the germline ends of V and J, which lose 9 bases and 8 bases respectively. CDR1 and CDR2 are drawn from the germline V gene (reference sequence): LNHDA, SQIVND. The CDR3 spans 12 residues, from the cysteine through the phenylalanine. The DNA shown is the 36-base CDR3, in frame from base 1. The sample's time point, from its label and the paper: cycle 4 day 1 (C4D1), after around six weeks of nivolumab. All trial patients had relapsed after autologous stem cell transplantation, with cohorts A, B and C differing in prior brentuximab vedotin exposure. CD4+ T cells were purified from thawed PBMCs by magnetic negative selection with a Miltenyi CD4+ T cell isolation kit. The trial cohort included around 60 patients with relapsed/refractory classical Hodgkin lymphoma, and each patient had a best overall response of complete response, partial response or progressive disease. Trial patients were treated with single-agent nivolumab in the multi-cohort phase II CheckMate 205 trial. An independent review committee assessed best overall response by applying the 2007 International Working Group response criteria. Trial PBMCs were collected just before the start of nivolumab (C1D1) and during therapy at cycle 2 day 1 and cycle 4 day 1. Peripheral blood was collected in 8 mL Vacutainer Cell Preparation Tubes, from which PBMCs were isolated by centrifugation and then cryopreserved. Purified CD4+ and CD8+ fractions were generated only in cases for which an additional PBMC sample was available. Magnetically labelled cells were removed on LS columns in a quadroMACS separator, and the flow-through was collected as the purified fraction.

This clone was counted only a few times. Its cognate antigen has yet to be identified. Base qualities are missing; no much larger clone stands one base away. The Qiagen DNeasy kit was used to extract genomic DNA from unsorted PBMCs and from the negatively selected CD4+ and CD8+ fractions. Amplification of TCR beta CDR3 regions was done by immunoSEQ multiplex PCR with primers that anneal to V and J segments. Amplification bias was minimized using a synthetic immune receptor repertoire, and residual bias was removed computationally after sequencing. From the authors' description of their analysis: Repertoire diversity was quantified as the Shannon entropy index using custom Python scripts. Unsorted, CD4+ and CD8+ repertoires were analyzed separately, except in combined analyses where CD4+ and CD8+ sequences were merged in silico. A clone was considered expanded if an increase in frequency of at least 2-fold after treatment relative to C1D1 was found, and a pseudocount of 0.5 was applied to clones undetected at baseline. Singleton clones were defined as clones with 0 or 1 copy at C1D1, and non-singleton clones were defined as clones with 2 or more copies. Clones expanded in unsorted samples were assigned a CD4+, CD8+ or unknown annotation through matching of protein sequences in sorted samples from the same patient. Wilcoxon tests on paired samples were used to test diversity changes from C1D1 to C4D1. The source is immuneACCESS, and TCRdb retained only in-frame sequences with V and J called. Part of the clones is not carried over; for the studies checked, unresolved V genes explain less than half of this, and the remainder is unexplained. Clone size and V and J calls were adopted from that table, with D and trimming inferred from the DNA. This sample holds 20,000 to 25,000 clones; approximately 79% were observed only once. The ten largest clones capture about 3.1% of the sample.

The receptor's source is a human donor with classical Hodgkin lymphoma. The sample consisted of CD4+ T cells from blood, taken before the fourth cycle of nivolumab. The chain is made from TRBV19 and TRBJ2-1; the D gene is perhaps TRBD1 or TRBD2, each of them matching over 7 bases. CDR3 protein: CASPGGGHEQFF. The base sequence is TGTGCCAGCCCAGGGGGGGGGCATGAGCAGTTCTTC.